This T cell receptor beta chain was documented in a study of T cells in Graves' hyperthyroidism and ophthalmopathy. General study results and limits: In blood, most of the thyroid clonotypes expanded above 0.001 were also present. Median prediction lead before ophthalmopathy onset was 6.5 to 7 months with the model.

Template material for amplifying TCR beta CDR3 regions consisted of RNA transcripts. First-round RT-PCR of the TCR CDR3 relied on the HTBI primer set. TCRdb re-called the multiplex PCR reads through MiXCR, storing one row per CDR3 protein. The sample lists 550,000 to 650,000 distinct CDR3 sequences, about 15% occurring once. Subjects aged 18 to 65 presented with newly diagnosed hyperthyroidism of less than 2 months' duration. Uncontrolled infection, other autoimmune disease, pregnancy or lactation barred patients from enrollment. There are many counts of this clonotype. Its specificity is not known. The sample taken for sequencing was blood. The clonotype was recovered from a woman aged 40-49 years with Graves' hyperthyroidism.

This CDR3 is CASSFGRISYEQYF. For the CDR3, the DNA is TGTGCCAGCAGTTTCGGACGGATCTCCTACGAGCAGTACTTC. The chain is built from TRBV28 and TRBJ2-7; D unresolved. Germline CDR1 and CDR2: MDHEN and SYDVKM. The CDR3 contains 14 residues. V lost 3 bases, J lost 0 bases, and 9 bases lay in between.